This T cell receptor (beta chain) was recorded in a study of OX40 agonist ivuxolimab in advanced cancers. At the level of the study: Patients got intravenous ivuxolimab at 0.01 to 10 mg/kg every 2 weeks. The eligibility criteria allowed prior anti-PD-1, anti-PD-L1 or anti-CTLA-4 therapy, and around 40% had some. Findings of the study overall: Normalized expansion of T-cell clones was also low for some nonresponders.

Method: immunoSEQ multiplex PCR; TCRdb's copy keeps in-frame clones and lacks some. Of 25,000 to 40,000 clones listed, approximately 84% are singletons. The V end lost 0 bases, the J end lost 2 bases, and 13 bases lay between the germline ends. The CDR3 spans 16 residues. CDR1 is LGHNA and CDR2 is YNFKEQ in the germline V gene. With respect to this clone: Its matching antigen is unknown.

The source material was CD4+ or CD8+ T cells sorted from blood, sampled in a trial of the OX40 agonist ivuxolimab. This TCR was recovered from an adult with an advanced solid tumor such as melanoma, head and neck, liver or kidney cancer. J is TRBJ1-2 and V is TRBV4-2; TRBD1 is a possible D gene (5 bases). The CDR3 DNA is TGTGCCAGCAGCCAAGAACCGGGACGGAAAAACTATGGCTACACCTTC. Residues: CASSQEPGRKNYGYTF.